This T cell receptor (beta chain) comes out of a study of control samples from healthy donors and cancer patients. The ends were cut back, 4 bases at V and 0 bases at J, with 15 bases in the middle. The CDR3 has 16 residues. Germline V gives CDR1 SGHTA, CDR2 FQGNSA. TCRdb keeps only in-frame clones here, not all; method: immunoSEQ multiplex PCR. The profile shows approximately 170,000 clones, about 90% of them singletons. The sample comprised blood. The clonotype was recovered from a woman aged 25 to 39 in good health. The chain uses TRBV7-2 and TRBJ1-1; D ambiguous. CDR3 sequence (DNA): TGTGCCAGCAGCTCAGAGTCAAGGGTCCTGAACACTGAAGCTTTCTTT. It yields the protein CASSSESRVLNTEAFF.